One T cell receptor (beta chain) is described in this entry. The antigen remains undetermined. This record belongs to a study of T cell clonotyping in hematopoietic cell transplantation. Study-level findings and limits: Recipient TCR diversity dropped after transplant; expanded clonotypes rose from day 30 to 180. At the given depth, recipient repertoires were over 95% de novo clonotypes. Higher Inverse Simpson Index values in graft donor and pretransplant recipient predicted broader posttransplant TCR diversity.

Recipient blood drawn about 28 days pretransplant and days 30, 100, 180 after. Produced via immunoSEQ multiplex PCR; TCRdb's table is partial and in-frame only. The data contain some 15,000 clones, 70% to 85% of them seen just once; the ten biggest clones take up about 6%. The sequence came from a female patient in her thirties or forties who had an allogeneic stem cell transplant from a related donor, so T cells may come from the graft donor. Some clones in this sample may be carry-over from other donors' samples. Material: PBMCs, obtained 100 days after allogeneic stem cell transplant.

The CDR3 DNA is TGTGCCAGCAGTCGACTACAGGGGCCCCAGCATTTT. Protein sequence: CASSRLQGPQHF. This chain links TRBV6-5 with TRBJ1-5; weak D call: TRBD1 (6 bases). The length of the CDR3 is 12 residues. Germline assignment: CDR1 MNHEY and CDR2 SVGAGI. The ends were cut back, 5 bases at V and 9 bases at J, with 11 bases in the middle.